This TCR beta chain is from a study of identical twins listed by TCRdb under 2016. With respect to the entire study: To test whether fetal clonotypes persist, this study deep-sequenced TCR alpha and beta repertoires from monozygotic twins, from unrelated adults of various ages, and from cord blood. Replicate twin experiments were performed at different times using different library preparation protocols to rule out contamination. Overall results and qualifications from the work: Out-of-frame TCR alpha sharing in monozygotic twins was systematically underestimated by recombination models, whereas sharing between unrelated individuals was in agreement with the recombination models. Zero-insertion analyses could be partly confounded by invariant T cells such as MAIT and iNKT, though diverse VJ usage argued against such confounding for most clonotypes. Compared with coincidental sharing between unrelated individuals, out-of-frame TCR alpha sequences shared between twins showed an excess of sequences with low generation probability. A weaker excess of twin sharing was found in beta out-of-frame sequences because the signal-to-noise ratio was lowered by fewer shared sequences. Abundant cord blood beta clonotypes carried fewer insertions; young adult naive repertoires showed a weaker similar trend, while memory repertoires showed none. Because the same donors could not be followed over many years, conclusions were based on cross-sectional statistical analysis.

Only healthy Caucasian donors were included. About this clonotype itself: Its antigen is still unknown. No per-base quality is available; no much larger clone lies one base away.

Libraries came from 5' RACE. Sequenced using an Illumina HiSeq 2000. Template switching introduced a universal primer binding site; the final cDNA contained a unique molecular identifier, enabling accurate counting of TCR cDNA molecules. Specific primers in the conserved constant-segment region were used to synthesize first-strand cDNA for TCR alpha and beta chains. To control for contamination, every cDNA library was double barcoded, receiving both a SMART-Mk sample barcode and Illumina barcodes. TruSeq adapter sequences and Illumina sample barcodes were added in two successive PCR steps. Sequencing of the TCR alpha and beta cDNA libraries was done on the Illumina HiSeq platform using custom primers. The original methods were these. MiGEC was used to process raw reads and extract unique molecular identifiers, and MiXCR was used to find CDR3 positions. Recombination models were inferred per individual with the repgenHMM and IGoR tools using an EM algorithm. Shared clonotype analysis was performed with the tcR package in R, normalizing sharing by the product of cloneset sizes. To study raw recombination without the effects of thymic and clonal selection, out-of-frame nonproductive sequences were analyzed. TCRdb passed the public sequencing reads through fastp at Q25 and MiXCR, retaining productive beta sequences. Each record represents a unique CDR3 protein, reported with the most common genes and DNA among its rows. These V and J calls derive from TCRdb rather than the authors' analysis. The sample yields 1.5 million to 2 million distinct CDR3 sequences; about 31% were counted once. The ten largest make up 0.25% to 0.3% of the sample.

According to the germline V gene (reference sequence), CDR1 reads MNHEY and CDR2 reads SMNVEV. The CDR3 measures 14 amino acids from cysteine to phenylalanine. Kept here is only the CDR3 DNA, which spans 42 bases and is read in frame from base 1. V is clipped by 6 bases and J by 4 bases, and the sequence between their germline boundaries is 12 bases long. The source is a newborn girl in good health. What was sequenced was cord blood. Rearrangement joined TRBV27 to TRBJ1-4, with the D gene not confidently named. The nucleotides read TGTGCCAGCAGCCCGGGCCGCCTTAATGAAAAACTGTTTTTT. It encodes CASSPGRLNEKLFF.